A single sample gave rise to the 29 T cell receptor beta chains below, sequenced in a study of regulatory T cells in long-lasting Graves disease. Stated time point: persistent/refractory GD, antithyroid drugs over 5 years with positive TRAb. PBMC-extracted RNA yielded the TCR library. Through Arm-PCR of CDR3 regions and iRepertoire HTBI primers, TCR beta libraries were built. TCRdb independently ran MiXCR on the multiplex PCR reads; one entry per CDR3 protein. The sample has about 430,000 distinct CDR3 sequences; roughly 21% are singletons. This specimen was peripheral blood mononuclear cells (PBMCs), taken when the disease was refractory, from a patient treated with antithyroid drugs. These TCRs come from a female donor with Graves disease.

This clonotype was recorded many times. The genes are TRBV9 and TRBJ1-2, with D possibly being TRBD1 (5 bases). Germline CDR1 and CDR2: SGDLS and YYNGEE. This CDR3 region has 16 residues. Trimming pared 4 bases from V and 4 bases from J, leaving 20 bases between. The CDR3 protein is CASSTTPQGGTYGYTF. In nucleotides, the CDR3 is TGTGCCAGCAGCACCACCCCGCAGGGCGGAACCTATGGCTACACCTTC.

This clonotype was seen at least ten times. This chain links TRBV7-9 with TRBJ2-4, with D unclear. Germline values: CDR1 SEHNR, CDR2 FQNEAQ (reference sequence). The CDR3 consists of 16 residues. V was pared by 3 bases and J by 0 bases, with 12 bases between. For the CDR3, the DNA is TGTGCCAGCAGCTTTCTAGACCCTTTAGCCAAAAACATTCAGTACTTC. It yields the protein CASSFLDPLAKNIQYF. The full variable domain, its missing parts supplied by reference TRBV7-9 and TRBJ2-4, is DTGVSQNPRHKITKRGQNVTFRCDPISEHNRLYWYRQTLGQGPEFLTYFQNEAQLEKSRLLSDRFSAERPKGSFSTLEIQRTEQGDSAMYLCASSFLDPLAKNIQYFGAGTRLSVL.

The chain links TRBV12-3 or TRBV12-4 to TRBJ2-1; TRBD2 aligns across 9 bases. CDR3 size: 20 residues. Unmatched junction bases numbered 17, after V lost 3 bases and J lost 2 bases. The CDR3 sequence is CASSFTPDYSGRFAYNEQFF. The CDR3 coding sequence is TGTGCCAGCAGTTTTACTCCGGACTACAGCGGGAGGTTCGCCTACAATGAGCAGTTCTTC.

This clonotype was recorded at least ten times. The chain employs TRBV12-3 or TRBV12-4 and TRBJ2-4; D not resolved. Trimming took 3 bases from V and 0 from J, leaving 9 bases between them. The CDR3 runs to 15 residues. The CDR3 sequence is CASSFPEVAKNIQYF. The CDR3 nucleotides are TGTGCCAGCAGTTTTCCTGAGGTAGCCAAAAACATTCAGTACTTC.

The CDR3 protein is CASSEALAGTDTQYF. DNA for the CDR3: TGTGCCAGCAGTGAAGCACTAGCGGGCACAGATACGCAGTATTTT. The chain links TRBV2 to TRBJ2-3; 8 bases map to TRBD2. From germline, CDR1 is SNHLY and CDR2 FYNNEI. The CDR3 spans 15 residues. Trimming took 0 bases from V and 1 from J; bases not matched to a gene: 0. The complete variable domain, with remaining parts taken from reference TRBV2 and TRBJ2-3, reads EPEVTQTPSHQVTQMGQEVILRCVPISNHLYFYWYRQILGQKVEFLVSFYNNEISEKSEIFDDQFSVERPDGSNFTLKIRSTKLEDSAMYFCASSEALAGTDTQYFGPGTRLTVL.

This clonotype has at least ten counts. J is TRBJ2-2 and V is TRBV28, with TRBD2 matching over 10 bases. This CDR3 region has 16 residues. Germline V gene data show CDR1 as MDHEN and CDR2 as SYDVKM. The J segment lost 5 bases and the V segment lost 8 bases, leaving 11 bases of the junction unmatched. The CDR3 reads CASSLMGLARTGELFF. The CDR3 DNA reads TGTGCCAGCTCCTTAATGGGACTAGCGAGGACCGGGGAGCTGTTTTTT.

This clonotype was seen a handful of times. The chain is built from TRBV7-6 and TRBJ2-7; 12 nucleotides align to TRBD2. The CDR3 loop spans 16 amino acids. Germline CDR1 SGHVS, CDR2 FNYEAQ. The trim removed 0 bases at V and 3 bases at J, leaving 3 bases unmatched. CDR3 amino acids: CASSLALAGGNYEQYF. CDR3 coding DNA: TGTGCCAGCAGCTTAGCGCTAGCGGGAGGGAACTACGAGCAGTACTTC.

This clonotype was counted at least ten times. The chain couples TRBV28 to TRBJ1-1, with D tentatively TRBD1 (5 bases). Trimming removed 3 bases at V and 0 bases at J, with 14 bases between. The germline CDR1 and CDR2 sequences are MDHEN and SYDVKM. The CDR3 contains 16 residues. The CDR3, as DNA: TGTGCCAGCAGTTTCCCCAGGGCGAGCATGAACACTGAAGCTTTCTTT. This sequence encodes CASSFPRASMNTEAFF.

In its sample, this clonotype was seen many times. This chain joins TRBV2 and TRBJ1-2; D not resolved. This CDR3 is built from 12 residues. Germline CDR1 reads SNHLY; CDR2 reads FYNNEI. V gave up 4 bases and J gave up 8 bases, with 11 bases separating them. As DNA, the CDR3 is TGTGCCAGCAGTGGGTTGGCCAAAGGCTACACCTTC. This translates into CASSGLAKGYTF.

This clonotype was recorded once. CDR3 in DNA: TGCGCCAGCAGCCCATGGGGCGATAACACCGGGGAGCTGTTTTTT. This codes for CASSPWGDNTGELFF. The chain couples TRBV5-1 to TRBJ2-2, with a weak D call TRBD1 (5 bases). The CDR3 extends over 15 amino acids. Germline CDR1 reads SGHRS; CDR2 reads YFSETQ. V lost 4 bases and J lost 2, with 12 bases in between.

This clonotype was detected many times. The CDR3: CASSDWLAQVYEQYF. CDR3 in DNA: TGTGCCAGCAGTGACTGGCTAGCCCAAGTCTACGAGCAGTACTTC. The rearrangement joins TRBV6-1 to TRBJ2-7, with D tentatively TRBD2 (5 bases). V lost 3 bases and J lost 3, with 15 bases in between. CDR1 and CDR2 from the germline V gene are MNHNS and SASEGT. The length of the CDR3 is 15 residues.

This clonotype was detected ten times or more. This chain connects TRBV12-3 or TRBV12-4 to TRBJ2-2; the match to TRBD1 covers 8 bases. J gave up 8 bases and V 5 bases, and 10 bases lay outside the gene matches. CDR3 length equals 15 residues. The CDR3: CASSQTTGVRGELFF. In DNA, the CDR3 is TGTGCCAGCAGTCAAACGACAGGGGTTAGGGGGGAGCTGTTTTTT.

This clonotype was observed many times. V usage is TRBV11-3 and J usage is TRBJ1-1, with D possibly matching TRBD1 (6 bases). Germline V gene lookup returns CDR1 SGHNT and CDR2 YENEEA. The CDR3 is 13 residues long. Deletions cut 5 bases from V and 8 bases from J, with 15 bases between. This CDR3 reads CASSRAFGGEAFF. For the CDR3, the DNA is TGTGCCAGCAGCCGGGCCTTTGGGGGCGAAGCTTTCTTT.

This chain links TRBV19 with TRBJ2-7; no clear D. The CDR3 consists of 14 residues. CDR1 is LNHDA and CDR2 is SQIVND in the germline V gene (reference sequence). The V gene lost 10 bases and the J gene lost 0 bases, with 16 bases spanning the gap. The CDR3 nucleotides are TGTGCCACCTTCCGGGCTCCGAGCTCCTACGAGCAGTACTTC. This encodes CATFRAPSSYEQYF.

This clonotype was observed many times. The chain is built from TRBV7-2 and TRBJ2-7, with 11 bases lining up with TRBD2. CDR1 SGHTA and CDR2 FQGNSA come from the germline V gene. The CDR3 spans 14 residues. Losses at the gene ends were 5 bases for V and 2 bases for J; bases not matched to a gene: 2. The CDR3 bases are TGTGCCAGCAGCCCTAGCGGGAGGACCTACGAGCAGTACTTC. Amino acid sequence: CASSPSGRTYEQYF.

This chain connects TRBV6-5 to TRBJ1-5; D is possibly TRBD1 (5 bases). Germline CDR1 and CDR2: MNHEY and SVGAGI. The ends were cut back, 3 bases at V and 1 base at J, with 7 bases in the middle. The CDR3 is 14 residues long. The CDR3 region has the DNA TGTGCCAGCAGTTATGCAGGGAGCAATCAGCCCCAGCATTTT. This encodes CASSYAGSNQPQHF.

This clonotype was seen a few times. The gene calls are TRBV9 and TRBJ1-3; 8 bases are a match to TRBD1. Looked up from germline, CDR1 is SGDLS and CDR2 is YYNGEE. This CDR3 has 17 residues. The trim removed 0 bases at V and 0 bases at J, leaving 5 bases unmatched. CDR3 in amino acids: CASSVDTGGFSGNTIYF. The CDR3 coding sequence is TGTGCCAGCAGCGTAGATACAGGGGGTTTCTCTGGAAACACCATATATTTT.

This clonotype was counted only a few times. The chain has TRBV5-4 and TRBJ1-1, with a possible D match to TRBD1 (5 bases). V lost 0 bases and J 6 bases, leaving 9 bases between the germline ends. Germline assignment: CDR1 SGHNT and CDR2 YYREEE (reference sequence). CDR3 length: 13 residues. As DNA, the CDR3 is TGTGCCAGCAGCTTGGGCGCAGGGCCTGAAGCTTTCTTT. Its translation: CASSLGAGPEAFF.

This clonotype has more than one count but fewer than ten. The rearrangement uses TRBV3-1 and TRBJ1-6, with TRBD1 as a possible D gene (5 bases). V dropped 4 bases and J dropped 7 bases, with 11 bases sitting between them. The CDR3 length is 14 residues. Germline CDR1 reads LGHDT; CDR2 reads YNNKEL (reference sequence). The DNA of the CDR3 is TGTGCCAGCAGCCGCCGGGACGAGAATTCACCCCTCCACTTT. It is translated as CASSRRDENSPLHF.

The chain joins TRBV2 to TRBJ2-3; 8 nucleotides match TRBD1. CDR3 length: 14 residues. Germline V gene data show CDR1 as SNHLY and CDR2 as FYNNEI. Unmatched junction bases numbered 3, after V lost 6 bases and J lost 1 base. DNA of the CDR3: TGTGCCAGCAGAAGGACAGGGCGCACAGATACGCAGTATTTT. Amino acids: CASRRTGRTDTQYF.

V usage is TRBV20-1 and J usage is TRBJ2-7, with D tentatively TRBD1 (5 bases). The V end lost 2 bases, the J end lost 3 bases, and 14 bases lay between the germline ends. The CDR3 spans 14 residues. Germline CDR1 DFQATT, CDR2 SNEGSKA (reference sequence). CDR3 nucleotides: TGCAGTGCTAGAAAACAGGAATACCTCTACGAGCAGTACTTC. It is translated as CSARKQEYLYEQYF.

The V and J genes are TRBV28 and TRBJ2-5, with D perhaps TRBD1 (7 bases). The J call may be mistaken, given a closer DNA end match to TRBJ2-1. CDR1 is MDHEN, CDR2 SYDVKM, per germline. CDR3 length: 17 residues. As DNA, the CDR3 is TGTGCCAGCAGCCCACGGGCGGGACAGAATCGATACAATGAGCAGTTCTTC. Translated, it gives CASSPRAGQNRYNEQFF.

This clonotype was seen at least ten times. The chain links TRBV3-1 to TRBJ2-2; the D is unclear. CDR1 is LGHDT, CDR2 YNNKEL, per germline (reference sequence). The CDR3 has 15 amino acids. Trimming removed 2 bases at V and 7 bases at J, with 14 bases between. CDR3 region: CASSQRVGAVGELFF. In nucleotides, the CDR3 is TGTGCCAGCAGCCAAAGGGTCGGAGCTGTCGGGGAGCTGTTTTTT. Full variable domain (remainder filled in from reference TRBV3-1 and TRBJ2-2): DTAVSQTPKYLVTQMGNDKSIKCEQNLGHDTMYWYKQDSKKFLKIMFSYNNKELIINETVPNRFSPKSPDKAHLNLHINSLELGDSAVYFCASSQRVGAVGELFFGEGSRLTVL.

This clonotype was seen repeatedly, ten times or more. V is TRBV27 and J is TRBJ2-7, with 7 bases that match TRBD2. The V gene end was trimmed by 5 bases and the J gene end by 5 bases; junction bases not matched to a gene: 12. The length of the CDR3 is 15 residues. Germline V gene lookup returns CDR1 MNHEY and CDR2 SMNVEV (reference sequence). The CDR3 nucleotides read TGTGCCAGCAGTCCGCTCGCGGGAGTCCTACACGAGCAGTACTTC. Its translation is CASSPLAGVLHEQYF.

Only a few counts were recorded for this clonotype. This rearrangement joins TRBV7-3 to TRBJ2-2; TRBD2 agrees at 7 bases. This CDR3 spans 16 amino acids. Germline CDR1 SGHTA, CDR2 FQGTGA. The V gene end was trimmed by 2 bases and the J gene end by 6 bases; junction bases not matched to a gene: 9. The CDR3 region is CASSLLGGPLSGELFF. The DNA for the CDR3 is TGTGCCAGCAGCTTATTGGGAGGGCCTCTTTCCGGGGAGCTGTTTTTT.

In its sample, this clonotype was seen a few times. The chain couples TRBV2 to TRBJ1-6, with D hard to call. Germline CDR1 SNHLY, CDR2 FYNNEI. Trimming took 7 bases from V and 14 from J, leaving 12 bases between them. The CDR3 is 11 residues long. The CDR3 region has the DNA TGTGCCAGCATCCGGGGATTTACCCTCCACTTT. It codes for CASIRGFTLHF.

The chain links TRBV5-1 to TRBJ1-6; no definite D call. CDR1 SGHRS and CDR2 YFSETQ come from the germline V gene. With 5 bases removed from V and 7 bases from J, the gap between germline ends came to 10 bases. CDR3 length equals 13 residues. The CDR3 here is CASSFRENSPLHF. As DNA, the CDR3 is TGCGCCAGCAGTTTCCGGGAGAATTCACCCCTCCACTTT.

This clonotype has only a few counts. This clone may be a read error of a much larger clone one base away. This sequence joins TRBV20-1 and TRBJ1-2, with D perhaps matching TRBD1 (5 bases). The V gene's germline CDR1 is DFQATT and CDR2 SNEGSKA (reference sequence). Deletions cut 6 bases from V and 4 bases from J, with 12 bases between. This CDR3 spans 12 amino acids. CDR3 nucleotides: TGCAGTGCCAAGGACGGGGCCTATGGCTACACCTTC. Translation: CSAKDGAYGYTF.

The J gene is TRBJ2-7, the V gene TRBV28; TRBD2 might be the D (5 bases). From germline, CDR1 is MDHEN and CDR2 SYDVKM. V lost 6 bases to trimming and J lost 0 bases, with 15 bases between them. This CDR3 spans 15 amino acids. CDR3 sequence reads: CASSHNEGSSYEQYF. CDR3 bases: TGTGCCAGCAGCCACAATGAGGGAAGCTCCTACGAGCAGTACTTC.